This entry lists 14 T cell receptor beta chains sequenced from one sample in a study of CD8 T cells in ankylosing spondylitis. Study-level findings and limits: There was a TCR beta motif, made of fewer than 10 highly homologous variants, that appeared characteristic of ankylosing spondylitis blood.

Using its own MiXCR run on the 5' RACE reads, TCRdb lists one record per CDR3 protein. The data show 350,000 to 450,000 distinct CDR3 sequences, roughly 26% seen once. These receptors' targets are unknown. The material sequenced was blood, either unsorted or a sorted T cell fraction (not recorded which). These receptors all come from a male donor with ankylosing spondylitis.

The chain recombines TRBV10-3 with TRBJ1-2, with D possibly being TRBD1 (6 bases). Germline assignment: CDR1 ENHRY and CDR2 SYGVKD. Trimming took off 4 bases at V and 5 bases at J, with 8 bases between the two ends. This CDR3 region has 12 residues. The chain's CDR3 is CAISGQEYGYTF. The CDR3 region has the DNA TGTGCCATCAGTGGACAGGAGTATGGCTACACCTTC.

This rearrangement joins TRBV7-2 to TRBJ2-3; 11 bases map to TRBD2. The V gene's germline CDR1 is SGHTA and CDR2 FQGNSA. The CDR3 sequence is 16 residues long. With V trimmed by 4 bases and J by 7 bases, 10 bases remained unmatched. Here the CDR3 DNA reads TGTGCCAGCAGCTCCCAGTCGGGGACTAGCGGATATACGCAGTATTTT. It is translated as CASSSQSGTSGYTQYF.

The chain couples TRBV12-3 or TRBV12-4 to TRBJ2-4, with a weak D call TRBD1 (6 bases). V was clipped by 6 bases and J by 8 bases, with 17 bases between them. This CDR3 has 14 residues. The CDR3 DNA is TGTGCCAGCAGCCCCGACAGGACGAAGCACATTCAGTACTTC. This encodes CASSPDRTKHIQYF.

This chain joins TRBV7-9 and TRBJ2-6, with TRBD2 matching 7 bases. Germline assignment: CDR1 SEHNR and CDR2 FQNEAQ (reference sequence). V was pared by 7 bases and J by 0 bases, with 9 bases of the junction left unmatched. This CDR3 has 17 residues. The CDR3 region has the DNA TGTGCCAGCATCCTGGGAGGGGTCAGCTCTGGGGCCAACGTCCTGACTTTC. This translates into CASILGGVSSGANVLTF.

The chain couples TRBV2 to TRBJ2-1; maybe TRBD1 (6 bases). CDR3 length: 15 amino acids. Trimming left V 7 bases short and J 0 bases short, with 13 bases between. Germline CDR1 and CDR2: SNHLY and FYNNEI. CDR3 sequence reads: CASILTGGSYNEQFF. In DNA, the CDR3 is TGTGCCAGCATCCTGACAGGCGGCTCCTACAATGAGCAGTTCTTC.

This clonotype has more than one count but fewer than ten. This chain uses TRBV21-1 with TRBJ2-7; TRBD2, as called in the table, went unchecked against the DNA. TRBV21-1 is a listed pseudogene. The CDR3 has 16 residues. The CDR3 here is CASTGGWRESVYEQYF. The DNA for the CDR3 is TGTGCCAGCACCGGAGGGTGGCGGGAGTCGGTGTACGAGCAGTACTTC.

This clonotype was detected once. The chain has TRBV5-1 and TRBJ1-1, with D perhaps matching TRBD1 (5 bases). The V end was cut by 0 bases, the J end by 10 bases, with 13 bases between. The V gene's germline CDR1 is SGHRS and CDR2 YFSETQ. This CDR3 region has 13 residues. CDR3 DNA sequence: TGCGCCAGCAGCTTGGCCAGGGACGCCACAGCTTTCTTT. Translating it yields CASSLARDATAFF.

The gene calls are TRBV5-1 and TRBJ2-1; TRBD1 agrees at 7 bases. The CDR3 extends over 13 amino acids. Trimming at V came to 2 bases and at J to 10 bases, leaving 6 bases not matched to a gene. The germline CDR1 and CDR2 sequences are SGHRS and YFSETQ. CDR3 residues: CASSLLQGREQFF. The CDR3 region has the DNA TGCGCCAGCAGCTTACTACAGGGGCGAGAGCAGTTCTTC.

The J gene is TRBJ2-1, the V gene TRBV7-2; 7 bases fit TRBD1. The V and J ends lost 4 bases and 8 bases, in that order; junction bases with no gene match: 8. Germline V gene data show CDR1 as SGHTA and CDR2 as FQGNSA. The CDR3 totals 14 residues. The CDR3 sequence: CASSSQTGSYEQFF. DNA of the CDR3: TGTGCCAGCAGCTCCCAGACAGGGAGCTATGAGCAGTTCTTC.

V usage is TRBV20-1 and J usage is TRBJ2-2; TRBD2 aligns across 10 bases. The germline CDR1 and CDR2 sequences are DFQATT and SNEGSKA (reference sequence). V dropped 1 base and J dropped 8; count of bases not matched to a gene: 4. The CDR3 is made up of 14 amino acids. CDR3 sequence reads: CSARASGRGGELFF. The CDR3 nucleotides read TGCAGTGCTAGAGCTAGCGGGAGAGGTGGGGAGCTGTTTTTT.

The genes are TRBV7-8 and TRBJ2-1; 11 bases match TRBD2. J gave up 4 bases and V 5 bases, and 4 bases lay outside the gene matches. This CDR3 is 15 amino acids long. Germline assignment: CDR1 SGHVS and CDR2 FQNEAQ. CDR3 residues: CASSATSGIYNEQFF. CDR3 bases: TGTGCCAGCAGCGCGACTAGCGGGATTTACAATGAGCAGTTCTTC.

For the CDR3, the DNA is TGTGCCAGCAGCGCCGAGGCGACAGGGGATACTGAAGCTTTCTTT. This encodes CASSAEATGDTEAFF. The chain employs TRBV9 and TRBJ1-1, with 8 positions matching TRBD1. There are 15 residues in the CDR3. J gave up 5 bases and V 3 bases, and 9 bases lay outside the gene matches. Germline CDR1 is SGDLS and CDR2 is YYNGEE. The whole variable domain, remainder taken from reference TRBV9 and TRBJ1-1, is DSGVTQTPKHLITATGQRVTLRCSPRSGDLSVYWYQQSLDQGLQFLIQYYNGEERAKGNILERFSAQQFPDLHSELNLSSLELGDSALYFCASSAEATGDTEAFFGQGTRLTVV.

This clonotype was seen only a few times. The chain has TRBV12-3 or TRBV12-4 and TRBJ2-4; 9 nucleotides agree with TRBD2. This CDR3 is built from 17 residues. The V gene end was trimmed by 0 bases and the J gene end by 0 bases; junction bases not matched to a gene: 3. The CDR3, as DNA: TGTGCCAGCAGTTTAGCGGGACTAGCATTAGCCAAAAACATTCAGTACTTC. Amino acid sequence: CASSLAGLALAKNIQYF.

A few counts support this clonotype. The V call is TRBV27, the J call TRBJ2-1; TRBD2 is a possible D gene (6 bases). Germline loops: CDR1 MNHEY, CDR2 SMNVEV (reference sequence). The CDR3 loop spans 14 amino acids. The V and J ends lost 11 bases and 5 bases respectively, with 19 bases between them. The CDR3 loop reads CASYRTGGNNEQFF. The DNA of the CDR3 is TGTGCCTCCTATAGAACGGGCGGGAACAATGAGCAGTTCTTC.